This T cell receptor (beta chain) was profiled in a study of identifying expanded T cells in peripheral blood. During the collection period, no donor immune events like infections were recorded. Study results and limitations: Across healthy donors, higher total template counts meant significantly greater roughly 2-week count variance. Approximately 1.1 clones differed between technical replicates, versus about 15 and 19 over time.

Libraries were prepared by immunoSEQ multiplex PCR; TCRdb keeps only in-frame clonotypes and omits some of them. The sample includes some 95,000 clones, 86% of them seen just once. Trimming shortened V by 3 bases and J by 4 bases, and 9 bases separated the two germline ends. Germline V gene sequence: CDR1 SGHAT, CDR2 FQNNGV. The CDR3 runs 14 residues. With respect to this clone: What it binds is unknown.

J is TRBJ2-2 and V is TRBV11-2, with D possibly matching TRBD1 (6 bases). Sequenced input: blood. The TCR sequence derives from a person aged 18 to 75 in good health. The CDR3 DNA reads TGTGCCAGCAGCTTGGACAGAATCACCGGGGAGCTGTTTTTT. Amino acid sequence: CASSLDRITGELFF.